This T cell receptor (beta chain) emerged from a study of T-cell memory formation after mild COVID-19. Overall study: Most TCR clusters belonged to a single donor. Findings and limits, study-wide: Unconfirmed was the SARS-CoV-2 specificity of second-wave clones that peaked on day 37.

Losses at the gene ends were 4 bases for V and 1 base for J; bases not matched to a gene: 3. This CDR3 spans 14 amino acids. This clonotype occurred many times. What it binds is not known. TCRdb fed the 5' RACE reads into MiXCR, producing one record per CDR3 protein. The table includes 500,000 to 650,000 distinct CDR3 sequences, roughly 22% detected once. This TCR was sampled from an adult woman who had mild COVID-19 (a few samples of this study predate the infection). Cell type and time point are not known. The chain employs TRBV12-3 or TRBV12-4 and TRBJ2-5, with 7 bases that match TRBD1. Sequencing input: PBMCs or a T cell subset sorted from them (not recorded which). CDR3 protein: CASSSNRGQETQYF. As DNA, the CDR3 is TGTGCCAGCAGTTCTAACAGGGGCCAAGAGACCCAGTACTTC.